A selection of T cell receptor beta chains follows, all from one sample in a study of human T cells and chemical hapten exposure. One entry per CDR3 protein, called by TCRdb with MiXCR from the RACE reads. Among approximately 79,000 distinct CDR3 sequences listed, 8.5% were seen once. The source material was whole blood, sampled in connection with sensitization to the hapten diphenylcyclopropenone (DPC). These receptors originate from a man aged 35 to 55 with alopecia areata. Some clones in this sample may be carry-over from other donors' samples. The CDR3 runs from the conserved cysteine through the conserved F or W. Each record gives: J gene, V gene, clone size, D gene, CDR3 protein, CDR3 DNA. The D gene is left open where the match is weak. The size of a clone is reported for some rows only, either as once, few or many, or as a class for expanded clones.

J: TRBJ2-5; V: TRBV5-4; size: NA; D: NA; CDR3: CASSLGIKQETQYF; DNA: TGTGCCAGCAGCTTAGGAATTAAACAAGAGACCCAGTACTTC
J: TRBJ2-6; V: TRBV5-4; size: few; D: TRBD1; CDR3: CASSGAGTGVLGANVLTF; DNA: TGTGCCAGCAGCGGCGCCGGGACAGGGGTTTTAGGGGCCAACGTCCTGACTTTC
J: TRBJ2-3; V: TRBV24-1; size: many; D: TRBD1; CDR3: CATSDVRGPGTDTQYF; DNA: TGTGCCACCAGTGATGTCAGGGGGCCCGGCACAGATACGCAGTATTTT
J: TRBJ2-5; V: TRBV27; size: many; D: NA; CDR3: CASRHGSFQETQYF; DNA: TGTGCCAGCAGGCACGGGAGTTTCCAAGAGACCCAGTACTTC
J: TRBJ1-5; V: TRBV6-2/TRBV6-3; size: many; D: NA; CDR3: CASSYHGPDQPQHF; DNA: TGTGCCAGCAGTTACCACGGACCCGATCAGCCCCAGCATTTT
J: TRBJ2-1; V: TRBV9; size: many; D: NA; CDR3: CASSVGGDPYNEQFF; DNA: TGTGCCAGCAGCGTAGGGGGAGACCCCTACAATGAGCAGTTCTTC
J: TRBJ1-5; V: TRBV7-8; size: many; D: NA; CDR3: CASSPDSNQPQHF; DNA: TGTGCCAGCAGCCCGGACAGTAATCAGCCCCAGCATTTT
J: TRBJ2-7; V: TRBV5-1; size: many; D: TRBD1; CDR3: CASSSGTGSYEQYF; DNA: TGCGCCAGCAGCTCCGGGACAGGGTCCTACGAGCAGTACTTC
J: TRBJ2-2; V: TRBV9; size: few; D: NA; CDR3: CASSLGVANTGELFF; DNA: TGTGCCAGCAGCCTAGGTGTGGCGAACACCGGGGAGCTGTTTTTT
J: TRBJ2-7; V: TRBV28; size: few; D: NA; CDR3: CASSSPGTYEQYF; DNA: TGTGCCAGCAGTTCGCCAGGGACCTACGAGCAGTACTTC
J: TRBJ1-1; V: TRBV20-1; size: NA; D: NA; CDR3: CSASDTEAFF; DNA: TGCAGTGCTAGTGACACTGAAGCTTTCTTT
J: TRBJ1-1; V: TRBV2; size: NA; D: NA; CDR3: CASSEVTGGTEAFF; DNA: TGTGCCAGCAGTGAAGTGACAGGCGGGACTGAAGCTTTCTTT
J: TRBJ1-2; V: TRBV30; size: NA; D: NA; CDR3: CAWSLGGRSYTF; DNA: TGTGCCTGGAGCCTGGGGGGGCGATCCTACACCTTC
J: TRBJ2-3; V: TRBV27; size: few; D: NA; CDR3: CASSLSSGADTQYF; DNA: TGTGCCAGCAGTTTATCCAGCGGTGCAGATACGCAGTATTTT
J: TRBJ2-3; V: TRBV10-3; size: few; D: TRBD2; CDR3: CAIKLAVTDTQYF; DNA: TGTGCCATCAAGCTAGCGGTCACAGATACGCAGTATTTT
J: TRBJ2-3; V: TRBV29-1; size: NA; D: NA; CDR3: CSVPRPRQPSTDTQYF; DNA: TGCAGCGTCCCCAGGCCGAGACAGCCTAGCACAGATACGCAGTATTTT
J: TRBJ1-3; V: TRBV14; size: many; D: NA; CDR3: CASGAFSGNTIYF; DNA: TGTGCCAGCGGCGCTTTCTCTGGAAACACCATATATTTT
J: TRBJ2-4; V: TRBV5-1; size: many; D: NA; CDR3: CASSLPGDGGNIQYF; DNA: TGCGCCAGCAGCTTACCAGGTGATGGGGGAAACATTCAGTACTTC
J: TRBJ2-2; V: TRBV6-2/TRBV6-3; size: few; D: NA; CDR3: CASRLAGELFF; DNA: TGTGCCAGCAGGCTTGCCGGGGAGCTGTTTTTT
J: TRBJ2-1; V: TRBV20-1; size: many; D: TRBD1; CDR3: CSARRQGNEQFF; DNA: TGCAGTGCTAGACGACAGGGCAATGAGCAGTTCTTC
J: TRBJ2-1; V: TRBV29-1; size: NA; D: NA; CDR3: CSVALAGPYNEQFF; DNA: TGCAGCGTTGCTTTGGCGGGTCCGTACAATGAGCAGTTCTTC
J: TRBJ2-7; V: TRBV13; size: NA; D: TRBD1; CDR3: CASSSSLPGQGIYEQYF; DNA: TGTGCCAGCAGCTCGTCATTACCGGGACAGGGGATATACGAGCAGTACTTC
J: TRBJ2-3; V: TRBV18; size: once; D: NA; CDR3: CASSSRFSDTQYF; DNA: TGTGCCAGCTCATCTAGGTTCTCAGATACGCAGTATTTT
J: TRBJ2-3; V: TRBV10-3; size: NA; D: TRBD1; CDR3: CAIRSTGAGTDTQYF; DNA: TGTGCCATCCGGTCTACAGGGGCCGGCACAGATACGCAGTATTTT
J: TRBJ1-1; V: TRBV2; size: few; D: NA; CDR3: CASLPPAVYSEAFF; DNA: TGTGCCAGCCTCCCACCAGCCGTATACAGTGAAGCTTTCTTT
J: TRBJ1-2; V: TRBV28; size: many; D: NA; CDR3: CASSFTGPTNYGYTF; DNA: TGTGCCAGCAGTTTTACAGGGCCCACTAACTATGGCTACACCTTC
J: TRBJ2-3; V: TRBV9; size: NA; D: TRBD1; CDR3: CASSPRGWQGAADTQYF; DNA: TGTGCCAGCAGCCCAAGAGGTTGGCAGGGGGCAGCAGATACGCAGTATTTT
J: TRBJ2-3; V: TRBV10-1; size: few; D: TRBD2; CDR3: CASRVAGDTDTQYF; DNA: TGCGCCAGCAGGGTAGCGGGAGACACAGATACGCAGTATTTT
J: TRBJ2-1; V: TRBV2; size: NA; D: TRBD2; CDR3: CASIGTSGWNEQFF; DNA: TGTGCCAGCATCGGGACTAGCGGGTGGAATGAGCAGTTCTTC
J: TRBJ2-6; V: TRBV28; size: few; D: TRBD1; CDR3: CASSLSGGPGSGANVLTF; DNA: TGTGCCAGCAGTTTATCAGGGGGCCCCGGCTCTGGGGCCAACGTCCTGACTTTC
J: TRBJ2-3; V: TRBV2; size: few; D: NA; CDR3: CASSEWSTSDTQYF; DNA: TGTGCCAGCAGTGAATGGAGCACATCGGATACGCAGTATTTT
J: TRBJ2-1; V: TRBV6-2/TRBV6-3; size: many; D: NA; CDR3: CASSYVWGNEQFF; DNA: TGTGCCAGCAGTTACGTCTGGGGAAATGAGCAGTTCTTC
J: TRBJ1-4; V: TRBV7-9; size: NA; D: NA; CDR3: CASSSRGVGEKLFF; DNA: TGTGCCAGCAGCTCGCGGGGGGTAGGGGAAAAACTGTTTTTT